These T cell receptor beta chains were read from a single sample in a study of T cell responses to AZD1222 COVID-19 vaccine. Clones were sequenced by immunoSEQ multiplex PCR, and TCRdb holds only the in-frame ones, with some missing. The data contain more than 100,000 clones, almost 85% of them singletons. Source: peripheral blood, taken 28 days after the second dose of the MenACWY control vaccine. The origin of the receptors is an adult who received the MenACWY meningococcal vaccine as a control. The CDR3 runs from the conserved cysteine through the conserved F or W. Each record gives: D gene, V gene, clone size, J gene, CDR3 protein, CDR3 DNA. D genes are given only for firm matches. Clone sizes are given selectively: once, few, many, or a class where the clone is expanded.

NA	TRBV6-5	NA	TRBJ2-3	CASSPRGRSDTQYF	TGTGCCAGCAGTCCGAGGGGTCGGTCAGATACGCAGTATTTT
NA	TRBV2	NA	TRBJ2-2	CASSDINTGELFF	TGTGCCAGCAGTGACATTAACACCGGGGAGCTGTTTTTT
NA	TRBV7-9	NA	TRBJ1-1	CASRVNTEAFF	TGTGCCAGCAGAGTAAACACTGAAGCTTTCTTT
TRBD1	TRBV5-1	NA	TRBJ1-5	CASSQTGDYNQPQHF	TGCGCCAGCAGCCAGACAGGGGATTACAATCAGCCCCAGCATTTT
TRBD1	TRBV2	NA	TRBJ2-1	CASSASMGQGANNEQFF	TGTGCCAGCAGCGCGTCAATGGGACAGGGGGCGAACAATGAGCAGTTCTTC
NA	TRBV29-1	NA	TRBJ1-2	CSAGSGIYGYTF	TGCAGCGCTGGAAGTGGGATCTATGGCTACACCTTC
NA	TRBV24-1	NA	TRBJ2-5	CATSDLGAQYF	TGTGCCACCAGTGATCTGGGAGCCCAGTACTTC
TRBD2	TRBV2	NA	TRBJ2-2	CASSEARGRNTGELFF	TGTGCCAGCAGTGAAGCGCGGGGGAGGAACACCGGGGAGCTGTTTTTT
NA	TRBV12-3/TRBV12-4	once	TRBJ1-2	CASSLSGGNGYTF	TGTGCCAGCAGCTTGTCCGGGGGCAACGGCTACACCTTC
TRBD2	TRBV30	NA	TRBJ2-3	CAYGRVAGGPTDTQYF	TGTGCCTACGGCCGGGTAGCGGGAGGGCCCACAGATACGCAGTATTTT
TRBD2	TRBV7-8	NA	TRBJ2-7	CASSLVETSGGQYF	TGTGCCAGCAGCTTAGTTGAGACTAGCGGAGGGCAGTACTTC
NA	TRBV28	NA	TRBJ1-2	CASSPGVGQGGYTF	TGTGCCAGCTCCCCAGGTGTGGGGCAGGGTGGCTACACCTTC
TRBD1	TRBV19	NA	TRBJ1-4	CASSILGTGNEKLFF	TGTGCCAGTAGTATATTAGGGACAGGAAATGAAAAACTGTTTTTT
NA	TRBV4-3	NA	TRBJ1-1	CASSQDVQGSRTEAFF	TGCGCCAGCAGCCAAGATGTGCAGGGGTCGAGGACTGAAGCTTTCTTT
NA	TRBV3-1/TRBV3-2	NA	TRBJ1-3	CASSHLMGRGSGNTIYF	TGTGCCAGCAGCCACCTGATGGGCAGGGGTTCTGGAAACACCATATATTTT
TRBD1	TRBV28	NA	TRBJ2-2	CASSSPGQTGELFF	TGTGCCAGCAGTTCCCCGGGACAGACCGGGGAGCTGTTTTTT
NA	TRBV11-3	once	TRBJ2-1	CASSRSGGRRTSYNEQFF	TGTGCCAGCAGTCGGAGTGGGGGGCGGAGAACCTCCTACAATGAGCAGTTCTTC
NA	TRBV7-2	few	TRBJ2-2	CASSFGRAGTGELFF	TGTGCCAGCAGCTTCGGACGGGCGGGCACCGGGGAGCTGTTTTTT
TRBD1	TRBV5-8	NA	TRBJ2-5	CASTMAGTGGQETQYF	TGTGCCAGCACCATGGCCGGGACAGGGGGACAAGAGACCCAGTACTTC
TRBD1	TRBV28	NA	TRBJ2-2	CASYRGTAPGELFF	TGTGCCAGCTACAGGGGGACAGCCCCCGGGGAGCTGTTTTTT
NA	TRBV2	NA	TRBJ1-6	CASSGGVTISPLHF	TGTGCCAGCAGTGGGGGGGTCACGATCTCACCCCTCCACTTT
TRBD2	TRBV7-8	NA	TRBJ2-5	CASSWGGLAGVLQETQYF	TGTGCCAGCAGCTGGGGGGGACTAGCGGGAGTTCTCCAAGAGACCCAGTACTTC
NA	TRBV5-5	NA	TRBJ2-2	CASSFGRGNTGELFF	TGTGCCAGCAGCTTTGGTAGGGGGAACACCGGGGAGCTGTTTTTT
NA	TRBV5-1	NA	TRBJ1-6	CASSLAGEGRDSPLHF	TGCGCCAGCAGCTTGGCCGGGGAGGGAAGGGATTCACCCCTCCACTTT
NA	TRBV11-3	NA	TRBJ1-1	CASSSFQGWTEAFF	TGTGCCAGCAGCTCCTTCCAGGGATGGACTGAAGCTTTCTTT
NA	TRBV2	NA	TRBJ1-6	CASSLGGSPLHF	TGTGCCAGCAGCCTCGGGGGATCACCCCTCCACTTT
NA	TRBV7-2	NA	TRBJ2-3	CASSFKLADTQYF	TGTGCCAGCAGCTTCAAATTGGCAGATACGCAGTATTTT